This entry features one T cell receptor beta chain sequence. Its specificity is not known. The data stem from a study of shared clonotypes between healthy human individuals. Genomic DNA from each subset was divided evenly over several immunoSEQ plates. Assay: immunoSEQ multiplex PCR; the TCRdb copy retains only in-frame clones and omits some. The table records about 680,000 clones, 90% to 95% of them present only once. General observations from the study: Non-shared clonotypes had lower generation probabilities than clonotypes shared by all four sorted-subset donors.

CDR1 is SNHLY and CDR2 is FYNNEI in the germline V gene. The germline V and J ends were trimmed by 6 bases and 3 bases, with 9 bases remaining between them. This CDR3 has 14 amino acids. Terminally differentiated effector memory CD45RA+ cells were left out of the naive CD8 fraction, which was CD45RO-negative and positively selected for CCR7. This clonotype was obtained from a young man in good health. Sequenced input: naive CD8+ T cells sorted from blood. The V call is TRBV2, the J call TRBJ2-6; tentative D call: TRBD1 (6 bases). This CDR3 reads CASSRGFGANVLTF. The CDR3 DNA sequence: TGTGCCAGCAGCAGGGGTTTTGGGGCCAACGTCCTGACTTTC.